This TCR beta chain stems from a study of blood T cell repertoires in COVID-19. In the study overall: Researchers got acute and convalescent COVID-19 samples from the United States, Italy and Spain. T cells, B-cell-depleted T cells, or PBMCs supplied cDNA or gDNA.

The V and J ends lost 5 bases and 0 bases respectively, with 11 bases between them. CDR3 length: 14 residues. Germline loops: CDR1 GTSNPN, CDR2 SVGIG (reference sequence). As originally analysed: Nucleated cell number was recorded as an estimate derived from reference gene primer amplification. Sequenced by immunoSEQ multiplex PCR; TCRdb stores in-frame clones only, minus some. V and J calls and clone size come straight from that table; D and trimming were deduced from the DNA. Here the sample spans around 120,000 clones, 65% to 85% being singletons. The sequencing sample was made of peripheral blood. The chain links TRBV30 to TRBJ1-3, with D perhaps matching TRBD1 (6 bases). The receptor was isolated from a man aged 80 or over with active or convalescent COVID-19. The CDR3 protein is CAWQQGASGNTIYF. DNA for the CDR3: TGTGCCTGGCAACAGGGAGCCTCTGGAAACACCATATATTTT.